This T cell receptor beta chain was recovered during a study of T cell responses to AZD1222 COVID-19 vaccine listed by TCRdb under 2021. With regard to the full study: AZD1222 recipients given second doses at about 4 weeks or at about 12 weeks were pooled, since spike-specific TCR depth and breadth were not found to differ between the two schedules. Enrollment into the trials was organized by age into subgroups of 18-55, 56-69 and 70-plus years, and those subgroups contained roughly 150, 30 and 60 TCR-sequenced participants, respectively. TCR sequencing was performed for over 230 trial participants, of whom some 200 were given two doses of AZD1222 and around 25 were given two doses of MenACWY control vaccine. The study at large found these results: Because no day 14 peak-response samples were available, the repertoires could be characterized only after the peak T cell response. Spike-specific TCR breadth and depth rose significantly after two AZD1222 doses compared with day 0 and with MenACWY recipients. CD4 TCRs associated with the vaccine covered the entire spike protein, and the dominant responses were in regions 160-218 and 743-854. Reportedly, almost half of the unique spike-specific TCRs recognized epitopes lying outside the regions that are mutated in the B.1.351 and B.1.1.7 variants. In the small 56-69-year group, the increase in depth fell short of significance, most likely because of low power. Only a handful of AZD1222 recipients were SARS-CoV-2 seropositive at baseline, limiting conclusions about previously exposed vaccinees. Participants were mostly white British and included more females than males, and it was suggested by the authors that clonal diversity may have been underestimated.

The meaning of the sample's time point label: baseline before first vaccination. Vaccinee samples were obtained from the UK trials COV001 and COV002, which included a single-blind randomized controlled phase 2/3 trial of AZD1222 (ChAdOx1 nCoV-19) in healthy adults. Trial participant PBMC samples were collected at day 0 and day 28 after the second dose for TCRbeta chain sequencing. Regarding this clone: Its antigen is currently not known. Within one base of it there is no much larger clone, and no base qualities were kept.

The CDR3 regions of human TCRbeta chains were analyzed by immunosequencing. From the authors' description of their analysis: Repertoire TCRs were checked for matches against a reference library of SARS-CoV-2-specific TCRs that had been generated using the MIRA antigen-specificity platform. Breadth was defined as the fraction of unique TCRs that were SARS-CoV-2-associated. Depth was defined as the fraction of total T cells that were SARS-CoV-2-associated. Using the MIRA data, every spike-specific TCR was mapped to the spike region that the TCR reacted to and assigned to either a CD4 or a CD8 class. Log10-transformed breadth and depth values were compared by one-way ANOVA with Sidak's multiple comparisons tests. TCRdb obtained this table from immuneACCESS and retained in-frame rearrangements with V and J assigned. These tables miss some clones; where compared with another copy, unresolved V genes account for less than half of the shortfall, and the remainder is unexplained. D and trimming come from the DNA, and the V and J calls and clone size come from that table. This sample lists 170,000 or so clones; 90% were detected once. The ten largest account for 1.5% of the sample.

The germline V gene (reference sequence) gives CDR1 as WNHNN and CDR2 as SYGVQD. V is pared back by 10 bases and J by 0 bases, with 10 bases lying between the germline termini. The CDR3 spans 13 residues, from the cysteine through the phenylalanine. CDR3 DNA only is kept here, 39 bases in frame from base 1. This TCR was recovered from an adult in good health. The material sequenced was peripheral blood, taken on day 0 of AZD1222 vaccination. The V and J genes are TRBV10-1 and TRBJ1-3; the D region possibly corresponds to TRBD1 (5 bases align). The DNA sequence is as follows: TGCGCCACGGCAGGGACCTCTGGAAACACCATATATTTT. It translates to CATAGTSGNTIYF.